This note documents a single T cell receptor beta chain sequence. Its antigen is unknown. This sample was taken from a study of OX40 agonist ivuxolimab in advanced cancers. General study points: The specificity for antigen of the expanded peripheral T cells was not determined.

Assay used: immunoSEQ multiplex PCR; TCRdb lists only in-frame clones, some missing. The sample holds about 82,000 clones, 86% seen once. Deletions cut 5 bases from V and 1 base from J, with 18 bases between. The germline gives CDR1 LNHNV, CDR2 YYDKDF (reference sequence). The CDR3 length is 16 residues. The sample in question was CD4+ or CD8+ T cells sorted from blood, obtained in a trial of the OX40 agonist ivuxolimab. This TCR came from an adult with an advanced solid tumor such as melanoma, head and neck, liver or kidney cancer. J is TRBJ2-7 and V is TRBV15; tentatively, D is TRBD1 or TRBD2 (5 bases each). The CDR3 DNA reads TGTGCCACCAGCGCGGCCGGGAACAGGAGATCCTACGAGCAGTACTTC. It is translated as CATSAAGNRRSYEQYF.